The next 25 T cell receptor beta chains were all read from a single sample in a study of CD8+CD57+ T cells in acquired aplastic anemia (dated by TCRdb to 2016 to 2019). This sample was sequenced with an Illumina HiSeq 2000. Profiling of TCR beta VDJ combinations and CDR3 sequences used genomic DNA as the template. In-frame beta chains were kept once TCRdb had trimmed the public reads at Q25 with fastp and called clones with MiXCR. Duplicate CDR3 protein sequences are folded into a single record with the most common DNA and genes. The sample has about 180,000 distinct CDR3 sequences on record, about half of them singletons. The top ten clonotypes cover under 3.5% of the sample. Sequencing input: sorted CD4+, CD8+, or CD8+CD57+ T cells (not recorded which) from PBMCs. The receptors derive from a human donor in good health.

DNA of the CDR3: TGTGCCAGCGGTAAGAATGGCGAGCAGTACTTC. Amino acids: CASGKNGEQYF. This chain connects TRBV7-9 to TRBJ2-7; no clear D. This CDR3 is 11 amino acids long. Deletions cut 8 bases from V and 6 bases from J, with 11 bases between. The V gene's germline CDR1 is SEHNR and CDR2 FQNEAQ (reference sequence). The variable domain in full, completed from reference TRBV7-9 and TRBJ2-7, reads DTGVSQNPRHKITKRGQNVTFRCDPISEHNRLYWYRQTLGQGPEFLTYFQNEAQLEKSRLLSDRFSAERPKGSFSTLEIQRTEQGDSAMYLCASGKNGEQYFGPGTRLTVT.

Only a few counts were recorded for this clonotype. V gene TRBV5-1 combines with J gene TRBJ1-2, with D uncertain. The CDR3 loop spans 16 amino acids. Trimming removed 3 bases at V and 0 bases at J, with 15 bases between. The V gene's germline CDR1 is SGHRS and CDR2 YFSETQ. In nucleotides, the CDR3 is TGCGCCAGCAGCTCGGATTCGGGAACTTCTAACTATGGCTACACCTTC. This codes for CASSSDSGTSNYGYTF.

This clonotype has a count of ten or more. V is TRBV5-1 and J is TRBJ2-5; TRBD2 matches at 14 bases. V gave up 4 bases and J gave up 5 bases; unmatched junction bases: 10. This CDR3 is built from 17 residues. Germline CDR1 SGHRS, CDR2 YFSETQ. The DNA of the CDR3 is TGCGCCAGCAGCCCCGGGACTAGCGGGAGTAGGGGCGAGACCCAGTACTTC. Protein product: CASSPGTSGSRGETQYF.

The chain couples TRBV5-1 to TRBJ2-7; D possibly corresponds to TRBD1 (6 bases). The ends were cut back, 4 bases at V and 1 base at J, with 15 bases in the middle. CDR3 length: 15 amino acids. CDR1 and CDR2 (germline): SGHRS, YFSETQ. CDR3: CASSVGLGGSYEQYF. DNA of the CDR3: TGCGCCAGCAGCGTGGGGTTAGGGGGTTCCTACGAGCAGTACTTC.

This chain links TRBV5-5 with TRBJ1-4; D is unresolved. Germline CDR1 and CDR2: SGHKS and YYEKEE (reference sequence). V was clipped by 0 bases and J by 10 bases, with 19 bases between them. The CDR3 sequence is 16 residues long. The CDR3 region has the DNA TGTGCCAGCAGCTTGGTATTAGCAGCCGATCCCCTAAAACTGTTTTTT. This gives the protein CASSLVLAADPLKLFF.

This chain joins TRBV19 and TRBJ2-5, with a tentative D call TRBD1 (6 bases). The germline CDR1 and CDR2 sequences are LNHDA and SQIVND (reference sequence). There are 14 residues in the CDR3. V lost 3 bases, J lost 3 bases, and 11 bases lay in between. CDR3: CASSIRWTEETQYF. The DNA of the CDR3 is TGTGCCAGTAGTATTCGTTGGACAGAAGAGACCCAGTACTTC.

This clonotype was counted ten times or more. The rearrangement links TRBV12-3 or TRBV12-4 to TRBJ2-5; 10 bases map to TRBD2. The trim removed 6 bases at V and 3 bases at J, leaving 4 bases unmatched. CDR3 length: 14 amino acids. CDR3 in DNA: TGTGCCAGCAGCCGACTAGCGGGCAAAGAGACCCAGTACTTC. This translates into CASSRLAGKETQYF.

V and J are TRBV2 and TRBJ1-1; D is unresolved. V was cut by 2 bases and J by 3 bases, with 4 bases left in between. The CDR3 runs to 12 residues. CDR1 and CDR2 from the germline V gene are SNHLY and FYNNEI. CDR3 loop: CASSEPYTEAFF. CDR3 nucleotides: TGTGCCAGCAGTGAACCGTACACTGAAGCTTTCTTT.

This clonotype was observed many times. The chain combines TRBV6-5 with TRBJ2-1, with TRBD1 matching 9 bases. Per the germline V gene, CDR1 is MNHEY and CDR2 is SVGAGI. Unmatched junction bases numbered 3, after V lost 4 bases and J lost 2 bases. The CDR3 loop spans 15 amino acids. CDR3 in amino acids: CASSSDRGAYNEQFF. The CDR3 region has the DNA TGTGCCAGCAGTTCGGACAGGGGTGCCTACAATGAGCAGTTCTTC.

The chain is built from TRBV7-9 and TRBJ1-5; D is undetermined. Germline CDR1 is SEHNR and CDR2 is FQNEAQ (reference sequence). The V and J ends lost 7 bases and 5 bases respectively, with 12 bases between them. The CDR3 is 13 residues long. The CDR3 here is CASTPLSDQPQHF. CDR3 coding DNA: TGTGCCAGCACCCCCCTGAGCGATCAGCCCCAGCATTTT.

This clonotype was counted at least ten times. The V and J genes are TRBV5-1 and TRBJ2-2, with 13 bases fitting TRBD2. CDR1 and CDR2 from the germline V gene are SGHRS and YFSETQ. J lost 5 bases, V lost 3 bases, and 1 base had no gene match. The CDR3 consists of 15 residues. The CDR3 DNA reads TGCGCCAGCAGCTGGACTAGCGGGAGAACCGGGGAGCTGTTTTTT. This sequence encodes CASSWTSGRTGELFF.

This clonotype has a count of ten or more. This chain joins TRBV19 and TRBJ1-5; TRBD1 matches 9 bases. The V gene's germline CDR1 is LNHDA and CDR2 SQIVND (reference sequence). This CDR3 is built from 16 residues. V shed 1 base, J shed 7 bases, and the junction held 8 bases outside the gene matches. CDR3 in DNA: TGTGCCAGTAGTATAGTAGCGGGACAGGGCGACCAGCCCCAGCATTTT. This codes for CASSIVAGQGDQPQHF.

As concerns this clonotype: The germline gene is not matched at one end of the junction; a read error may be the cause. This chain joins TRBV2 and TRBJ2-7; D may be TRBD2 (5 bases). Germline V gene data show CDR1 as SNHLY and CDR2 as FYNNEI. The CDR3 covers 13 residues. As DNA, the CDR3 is TGTGCCAGCATGGACTTCAGCTCCTACGAGCAGCACTTC. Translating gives CASMDFSSYEQHF.

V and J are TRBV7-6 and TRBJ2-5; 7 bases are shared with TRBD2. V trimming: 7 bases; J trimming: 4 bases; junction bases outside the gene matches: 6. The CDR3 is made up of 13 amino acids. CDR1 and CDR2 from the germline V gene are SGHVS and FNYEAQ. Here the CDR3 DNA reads TGTGCCAGCAAGCTGGTAGCGGGAGAGACCCAGTACTTC. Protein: CASKLVAGETQYF.

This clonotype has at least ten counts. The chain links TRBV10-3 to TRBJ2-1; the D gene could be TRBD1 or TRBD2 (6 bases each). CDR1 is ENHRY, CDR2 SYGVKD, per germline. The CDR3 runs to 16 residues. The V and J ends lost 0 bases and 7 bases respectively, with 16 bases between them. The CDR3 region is CAISESGRGGGNEQFF. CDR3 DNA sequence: TGTGCCATCAGTGAGTCTGGCAGGGGTGGAGGGAATGAGCAGTTCTTC.

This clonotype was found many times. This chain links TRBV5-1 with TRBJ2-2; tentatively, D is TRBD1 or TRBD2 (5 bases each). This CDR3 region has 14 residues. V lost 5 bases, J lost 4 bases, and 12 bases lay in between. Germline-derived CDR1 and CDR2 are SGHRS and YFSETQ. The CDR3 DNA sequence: TGCGCCAGCAGTCTGGGGGATATCACCGGGGAGCTGTTTTTT. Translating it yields CASSLGDITGELFF.

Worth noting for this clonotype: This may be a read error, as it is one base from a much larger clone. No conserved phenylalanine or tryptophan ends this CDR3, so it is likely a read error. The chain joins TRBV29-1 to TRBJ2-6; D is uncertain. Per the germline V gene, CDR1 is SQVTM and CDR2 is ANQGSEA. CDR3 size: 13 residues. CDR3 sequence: CGVHFAGANVLTL. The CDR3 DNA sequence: TGCGGCGTCCACTTTGCTGGGGCCAACGTCCTGACTCTC.

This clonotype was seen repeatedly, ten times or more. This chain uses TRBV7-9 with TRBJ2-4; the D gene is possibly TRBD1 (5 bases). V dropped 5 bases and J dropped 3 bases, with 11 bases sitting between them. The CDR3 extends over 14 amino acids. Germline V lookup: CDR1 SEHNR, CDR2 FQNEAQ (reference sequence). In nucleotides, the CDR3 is TGTGCCAGCAGCCCCAGGGTTGGCAAAAACATTCAGTACTTC. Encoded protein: CASSPRVGKNIQYF.

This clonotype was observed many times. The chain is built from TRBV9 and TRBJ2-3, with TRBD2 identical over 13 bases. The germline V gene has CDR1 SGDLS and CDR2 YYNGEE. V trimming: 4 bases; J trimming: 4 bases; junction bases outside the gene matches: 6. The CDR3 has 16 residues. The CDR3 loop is CASSTRTSGRADTQYF. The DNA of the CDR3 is TGTGCCAGCAGCACCCGGACTAGCGGGAGAGCAGATACGCAGTATTTT.

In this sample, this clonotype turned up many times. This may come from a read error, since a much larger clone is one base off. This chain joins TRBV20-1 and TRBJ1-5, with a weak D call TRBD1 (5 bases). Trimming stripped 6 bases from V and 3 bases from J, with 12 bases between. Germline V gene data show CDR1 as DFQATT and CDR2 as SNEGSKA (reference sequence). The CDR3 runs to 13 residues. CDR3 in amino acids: CSARGTSNQPQHF. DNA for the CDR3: TGCAGTGCACGGGGCACATCCAATCAGCCCCAGCATTTT.

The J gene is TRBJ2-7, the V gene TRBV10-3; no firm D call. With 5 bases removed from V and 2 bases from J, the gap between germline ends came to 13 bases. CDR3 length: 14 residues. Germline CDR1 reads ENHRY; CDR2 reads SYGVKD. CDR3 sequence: CAISYKDGPYEQYF. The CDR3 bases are TGTGCCATCAGTTATAAGGACGGACCCTACGAGCAGTACTTC.

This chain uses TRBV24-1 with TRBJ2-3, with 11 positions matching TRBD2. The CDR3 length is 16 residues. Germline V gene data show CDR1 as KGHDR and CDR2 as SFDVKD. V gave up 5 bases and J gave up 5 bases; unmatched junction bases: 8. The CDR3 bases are TGTGCCACCAGTGCAACACTAGCGGGAGTCGGAGATACGCAGTATTTT. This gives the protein CATSATLAGVGDTQYF.

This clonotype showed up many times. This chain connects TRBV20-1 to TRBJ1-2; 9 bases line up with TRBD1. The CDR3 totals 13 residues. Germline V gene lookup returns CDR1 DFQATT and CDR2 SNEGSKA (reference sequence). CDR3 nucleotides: TGCACCCCCCGCCCCAGGACAGGGGATGGCTACACCTTC. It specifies CTPRPRTGDGYTF.

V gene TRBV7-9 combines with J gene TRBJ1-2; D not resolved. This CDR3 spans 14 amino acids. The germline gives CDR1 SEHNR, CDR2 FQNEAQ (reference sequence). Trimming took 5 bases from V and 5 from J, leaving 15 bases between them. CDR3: CASSPRTGEYGYTF. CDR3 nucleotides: TGTGCCAGCAGCCCCCGGACGGGAGAGTATGGCTACACCTTC.

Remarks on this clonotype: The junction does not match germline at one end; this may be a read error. The DNA of the CDR3 is TGTGCCAGCAGTGCGGACACCGGGGATGGTGAAAAACTGTTCTTT. Its translation is CASSADTGDGEKLFF. The chain is built from TRBV2 and TRBJ1-4, with D perhaps matching TRBD1 (5 bases). CDR1 and CDR2 from the germline V gene are SNHLY and FYNNEI. The CDR3 is 15 residues long.